The TCR beta chain under discussion was sequenced for a study of T cells in Graves' hyperthyroidism and ophthalmopathy. TCR beta CDR3 region amplification was performed from RNA transcripts. Using the HTBI primer set, a first-round RT-PCR was run on the TCR CDR3. TCRdb used MiXCR to reprocess the multiplex PCR reads, holding one entry per CDR3 protein. The sample shows 730,000 or so distinct CDR3 sequences, roughly a sixth of them seen only once. This clonotype was counted many times. Input material: blood. The receptor was isolated from a woman aged 50 to 65 with Graves' hyperthyroidism that later progressed to Graves' ophthalmopathy.

CDR3 sequence (DNA): TGTGCCAGCAGTTTCTGGGGGGCGGTCACTGAAGCTTTCTTT. This encodes CASSFWGAVTEAFF. The V call is TRBV28, the J call TRBJ1-1, with D perhaps TRBD1 (6 bases). V was cut by 3 bases and J by 4 bases, with 12 bases left in between. The CDR3 contains 14 residues. Germline assignment: CDR1 MDHEN and CDR2 SYDVKM.